The rows below give T cell receptor beta chains drawn from one sample of a study of T cell responses to AZD1222 COVID-19 vaccine. Profiling relied on immunoSEQ multiplex PCR, and the TCRdb table lists in-frame clones only, not all of them. The sample has 89,000 or so clones; approximately 86% are singletons. The sequencing here drew on peripheral blood, taken on day 0 of AZD1222 vaccination. The receptor set was obtained from an adult in good health. CDR3s include the opening cysteine and the closing phenylalanine or tryptophan. The D gene is left open where the match is weak. The listing skips clone size in some rows; elsewhere it reads once, few, many or a size class.

j_gene: TRBJ2-5
v_gene: TRBV4-1
abundance: .
d_gene: TRBD2
CDR3aa: CASSPGGGRLGETQYF
CDR3nt: TGCGCCAGCAGCCCCGGGGGAGGGAGATTGGGAGAGACCCAGTACTTC

j_gene: TRBJ2-7
v_gene: TRBV5-1
abundance: medium-sized
d_gene: .
CDR3aa: CASSFTSNYEQYF
CDR3nt: TGCGCCAGCAGCTTTACCTCAAACTACGAGCAGTACTTC

j_gene: TRBJ2-3
v_gene: TRBV3-1/TRBV3-2
abundance: .
d_gene: TRBD2
CDR3aa: CASSQRGLAGGTDTQYF
CDR3nt: TGTGCCAGCAGCCAAAGGGGACTAGCGGGAGGTACAGATACGCAGTATTTT

j_gene: TRBJ1-1
v_gene: TRBV28
abundance: .
d_gene: TRBD1
CDR3aa: CASSMLQGGRAAFF
CDR3nt: TGTGCCAGCAGTATGTTACAGGGGGGGCGGGCAGCTTTCTTT

j_gene: TRBJ2-2
v_gene: TRBV12-3/TRBV12-4
abundance: once
d_gene: .
CDR3aa: CASSLYAGELFF
CDR3nt: TGTGCCAGCAGTTTATATGCCGGGGAGCTGTTTTTT

j_gene: TRBJ2-1
v_gene: TRBV18
abundance: .
d_gene: TRBD1
CDR3aa: CASSPSDRTEQFF
CDR3nt: TGTGCCAGCTCACCCTCGGACAGGACCGAGCAGTTCTTC

j_gene: TRBJ2-5
v_gene: TRBV2
abundance: .
d_gene: TRBD2
CDR3aa: CASSFILAGGEETQYF
CDR3nt: TGTGCCAGCAGCTTCATACTAGCGGGAGGGGAGGAGACCCAGTACTTC

j_gene: TRBJ1-1
v_gene: TRBV19
abundance: .
d_gene: .
CDR3aa: CASSTDLNTEAFF
CDR3nt: TGTGCCAGTAGTACCGATCTGAACACTGAAGCTTTCTTT

j_gene: TRBJ2-7
v_gene: TRBV12-3/TRBV12-4
abundance: .
d_gene: .
CDR3aa: CASSLYPYEQYF
CDR3nt: TGTGCCAGCAGTTTATACCCCTACGAGCAGTACTTC

j_gene: TRBJ2-3
v_gene: TRBV7-9
abundance: once
d_gene: TRBD1
CDR3aa: CASRGQGRADTQYF
CDR3nt: TGTGCCAGCAGGGGACAGGGGAGGGCAGATACGCAGTATTTT

j_gene: TRBJ2-5
v_gene: TRBV27
abundance: .
d_gene: .
CDR3aa: CASSRGAQGTQYF
CDR3nt: TGTGCCAGCTCGCGAGGGGCTCAAGGGACCCAGTACTTC

j_gene: TRBJ2-7
v_gene: TRBV7-9
abundance: once
d_gene: .
CDR3aa: CASSLVGDVSYEQYF
CDR3nt: TGTGCCAGCAGCTTAGTAGGGGACGTCTCCTACGAGCAGTACTTC

j_gene: TRBJ2-7
v_gene: TRBV24-1
abundance: .
d_gene: TRBD2
CDR3aa: CATSDFSRGDEQYF
CDR3nt: TGTGCCACCAGTGATTTTTCGCGGGGGGACGAGCAGTACTTC

j_gene: TRBJ1-1
v_gene: TRBV5-1
abundance: .
d_gene: .
CDR3aa: CASSLWTGDTEAFF
CDR3nt: TGCGCCAGCAGCTTGTGGACGGGGGACACTGAAGCTTTCTTT

j_gene: TRBJ1-5
v_gene: TRBV6-4
abundance: once
d_gene: .
CDR3aa: CASSDRGRMESNQPQHF
CDR3nt: TGTGCCAGCAGTGACCGGGGGCGCATGGAAAGCAATCAGCCCCAGCATTTT

j_gene: TRBJ2-7
v_gene: TRBV5-1
abundance: few
d_gene: .
CDR3aa: CASSLGVPSYEQYF
CDR3nt: TGCGCCAGCAGCTTGGGGGTGCCATCCTACGAGCAGTACTTC

j_gene: TRBJ2-7
v_gene: TRBV6-1
abundance: .
d_gene: TRBD1
CDR3aa: CASSEGGTVSYEQYF
CDR3nt: TGTGCCAGCAGTGAAGGGGGGACAGTTTCCTACGAGCAGTACTTC

j_gene: TRBJ2-1
v_gene: TRBV20-1
abundance: .
d_gene: .
CDR3aa: CSASTSLDEQFF
CDR3nt: TGCAGTGCTAGTACTAGCCTGGATGAGCAGTTCTTC

j_gene: TRBJ2-5
v_gene: TRBV27
abundance: .
d_gene: TRBD2
CDR3aa: CASSSSGRETQYF
CDR3nt: TGTGCCAGCAGTTCTAGCGGGAGAGAGACCCAGTACTTC

j_gene: TRBJ1-6
v_gene: TRBV19
abundance: few
d_gene: .
CDR3aa: CASKRQANSPLHF
CDR3nt: TGTGCCAGTAAGCGACAGGCCAATTCACCCCTCCACTTT

j_gene: TRBJ1-2
v_gene: TRBV11-1
abundance: .
d_gene: .
CDR3aa: CASSLDTNYGYTF
CDR3nt: TGTGCCAGCAGCTTAGACACGAACTATGGCTACACCTTC

j_gene: TRBJ1-1
v_gene: TRBV5-1
abundance: .
d_gene: .
CDR3aa: CASTPGGGNTEAFF
CDR3nt: TGCGCCAGCACCCCCGGCGGGGGAAACACTGAAGCTTTCTTT

j_gene: TRBJ1-1
v_gene: TRBV11-2
abundance: .
d_gene: .
CDR3aa: CASSSQRQVEAFF
CDR3nt: TGTGCCAGCAGCTCCCAACGACAAGTTGAAGCTTTCTTT

j_gene: TRBJ1-1
v_gene: TRBV4-1
abundance: few
d_gene: .
CDR3aa: CASSQPTEGPEAFF
CDR3nt: TGCGCCAGCAGCCAGCCCACGGAGGGGCCTGAAGCTTTCTTT

j_gene: TRBJ2-1
v_gene: TRBV5-6
abundance: .
d_gene: .
CDR3aa: CASSLTIRNEQFF
CDR3nt: TGTGCCAGCAGCTTGACAATTCGGAATGAGCAGTTCTTC

j_gene: TRBJ2-7
v_gene: TRBV14
abundance: .
d_gene: .
CDR3aa: CASSAKQGIAYEQYF
CDR3nt: TGTGCCAGCAGCGCTAAACAGGGAATTGCCTACGAGCAGTACTTC

j_gene: TRBJ2-7
v_gene: TRBV12-1
abundance: .
d_gene: .
CDR3aa: CASTKGPVGGRGDEQYF
CDR3nt: TGTGCCAGCACTAAGGGACCCGTCGGCGGGAGGGGGGACGAGCAGTACTTC

j_gene: TRBJ2-7
v_gene: TRBV12-3/TRBV12-4
abundance: .
d_gene: .
CDR3aa: CASSSSSPEQYF
CDR3nt: TGTGCCAGCAGCTCCTCGTCTCCCGAGCAGTACTTC

j_gene: TRBJ2-1
v_gene: TRBV27
abundance: .
d_gene: TRBD2
CDR3aa: CASSSSSGTNEQFF
CDR3nt: TGTGCCAGCAGTTCATCTAGCGGGACCAATGAGCAGTTCTTC

j_gene: TRBJ2-1
v_gene: TRBV11-3
abundance: .
d_gene: TRBD2
CDR3aa: CASSQPGTRGRREQFF
CDR3nt: TGTGCCAGCAGCCAACCCGGGACTAGGGGTAGGAGGGAGCAGTTCTTC

j_gene: TRBJ1-3
v_gene: TRBV28
abundance: .
d_gene: TRBD1
CDR3aa: CATLSGQDSGNTIYF
CDR3nt: TGTGCCACCTTATCGGGACAGGACTCTGGAAACACCATATATTTT

j_gene: TRBJ1-2
v_gene: TRBV3-1/TRBV3-2
abundance: .
d_gene: .
CDR3aa: CASSPNRQAGYTF
CDR3nt: TGTGCCAGCAGCCCCAATCGACAGGCCGGCTACACCTTC

j_gene: TRBJ2-1
v_gene: TRBV27
abundance: .
d_gene: .
CDR3aa: CASSLVTPGGEQFF
CDR3nt: TGTGCCAGCAGTTTAGTGACTCCCGGCGGGGAGCAGTTCTTC

j_gene: TRBJ2-7
v_gene: TRBV18
abundance: .
d_gene: .
CDR3aa: CASSPIVGDHEQYF
CDR3nt: TGTGCCAGCTCACCAATAGTGGGGGACCACGAGCAGTACTTC

j_gene: TRBJ1-1
v_gene: TRBV19
abundance: .
d_gene: .
CDR3aa: CASSIDLKKGRGKGNTEAFF
CDR3nt: TGTGCCAGTAGTATAGATCTCAAAAAGGGAAGGGGCAAGGGGAACACTGAAGCTTTCTTT

j_gene: TRBJ1-1
v_gene: TRBV11-1
abundance: .
d_gene: .
CDR3aa: CASSLVQALGTEAFF
CDR3nt: TGTGCCAGCAGCTTAGTCCAGGCCCTGGGCACTGAAGCTTTCTTT

j_gene: TRBJ2-2
v_gene: TRBV4-3
abundance: .
d_gene: .
CDR3aa: CASSQGAITNTGELFF
CDR3nt: TGCGCCAGCAGCCAAGGGGCAATTACGAACACCGGGGAGCTGTTTTTT